These 18 T cell receptor beta chains were all obtained from the same sample, sequenced in a study of T cells after posttransplantation cyclophosphamide. Profiling relied on immunoSEQ multiplex PCR, and the TCRdb table lists in-frame clones only, not all of them. The profile shows approximately 10,000 clones, roughly 90% of them singletons. Control samples came 1 year after myeloablative marrow transplants with methotrexate plus calcineurin inhibitor. This specimen consisted of PBMCs, obtained just over 440 days after allogeneic stem cell transplant with calcineurin inhibitor and methotrexate. These TCRs come from a male patient in his fifties or sixties who received an allogeneic stem cell transplant from an unrelated donor, was CMV-positive, and had chronic GVHD only. Some T cells may have originated in the graft donor.

This chain's CDR3 is CASSLTGLATNEKLFF. DNA of the CDR3: TGTGCCAGCAGCCTGACAGGGTTAGCAACTAATGAAAAACTGTTTTTT. This chain links TRBV7-2 with TRBJ1-4, with 7 bases identical to TRBD1. V gave up 5 bases and J gave up 0 bases; unmatched junction bases: 6. The CDR3 consists of 16 residues. Germline values: CDR1 SGHTA, CDR2 FQGNSA.

CDR3 DNA: TGTGCCAGCAGTGAATATGTGGGGGGAGAGACCCAGTACTTC. This gives the protein CASSEYVGGETQYF. The V call is TRBV25-1, the J call TRBJ2-5; D may be TRBD2 (6 bases). Germline V gene lookup returns CDR1 MGHDK and CDR2 SYGVNS. V lost 0 bases and J lost 4, with 9 bases in between. This CDR3 is built from 14 residues.

The chain carries TRBV6-5 and TRBJ2-1; the D gene is possibly TRBD1 (6 bases). Looked up from germline, CDR1 is MNHEY and CDR2 is SVGAGI. The V gene lost 2 bases and the J gene lost 8 bases, with 10 bases spanning the gap. The length of the CDR3 is 13 residues. The CDR3 DNA is TGTGCCAGCAGTTACGGTGCAGGGGATGAGCAGTTCTTC. Amino acids: CASSYGAGDEQFF.

CDR3 sequence reads: CASSLQQSTDTSTDTQYF. As DNA, the CDR3 is TGCGCCAGCAGCCTCCAGCAATCGACAGACACTAGCACAGATACGCAGTATTTT. V gene TRBV4-1 combines with J gene TRBJ2-3; D might be TRBD1 (5 bases). CDR1 and CDR2 from the germline V gene are MGHRA and YSYEKL. V lost 4 bases and J lost 0, with 20 bases in between. The CDR3 consists of 18 residues.

V is TRBV11-2 and J is TRBJ2-5, with 11 bases matching TRBD2. V was pared by 3 bases and J by 1 base, with 1 base of the junction left unmatched. Germline V lookup: CDR1 SGHAT, CDR2 FQNNGV. This CDR3 is built from 15 residues. The CDR3 DNA reads as TGTGCCAGCAGCTTTAGCGGGGGGGTCCAAGAGACCCAGTACTTC. Its protein product is CASSFSGGVQETQYF.

The J gene is TRBJ2-5, the V gene TRBV7-2, with unresolved D. The V gene's germline CDR1 is SGHTA and CDR2 FQGNSA. The CDR3 extends over 14 amino acids. V shed 7 bases and J shed 1 base, with 13 bases lying between them. The DNA for the CDR3 is TGTGCCAGCAACCACGACGGGTCCCAAGAGACCCAGTACTTC. Amino acids: CASNHDGSQETQYF.

CDR3 residues: CASSEARGGDTQYF. CDR3 nucleotides: TGTGCCAGCAGTGAAGCGCGGGGGGGAGATACGCAGTATTTT. The chain joins TRBV6-1 to TRBJ2-3; TRBD2 aligns across 9 bases. The CDR3 is 14 amino acids. Losses at the gene ends were 0 bases for V and 5 bases for J; bases not matched to a gene: 0. Germline CDR1 MNHNS, CDR2 SASEGT.

The chain carries TRBV27 and TRBJ1-5; 9 positions match TRBD1. The CDR3 has 15 amino acids. CDR1 and CDR2 (germline): MNHEY, SMNVEV (reference sequence). V shed 1 base, J shed 2 bases, and the junction held 0 bases outside the gene matches. CDR3 in DNA: TGTGCCAGCAGTTTATGGACAGGGGGCAATCAGCCCCAGCATTTT. Translated: CASSLWTGGNQPQHF.

This clone was counted only a few times. The chain couples TRBV14 to TRBJ1-3; D perhaps matches TRBD1 (5 bases). CDR3 size: 16 residues. Germline V gene lookup returns CDR1 SGHDN and CDR2 FVKESK. V lost 5 bases to trimming and J lost 0 bases, with 14 bases between them. The CDR3 coding sequence is TGTGCCAGCAGCGGGGCGGCGGTACCCTCTGGAAACACCATATATTTT. It is translated as CASSGAAVPSGNTIYF.

The chain carries TRBV7-9 and TRBJ2-7, with 8 bases lining up with TRBD1. The CDR3 is made up of 14 amino acids. Trimming took 5 bases from V and 6 from J; bases not matched to a gene: 9. The germline V gene has CDR1 SEHNR and CDR2 FQNEAQ (reference sequence). CDR3 residues: CASSSQGAVGEQYF. For the CDR3, the DNA is TGTGCCAGCAGCAGTCAGGGGGCTGTCGGCGAGCAGTACTTC.

The V call is TRBV7-2, the J call TRBJ2-5, with 7 bases identical to TRBD1. The better agreement between TRBJ2-7 and the DNA end casts doubt on the J call. The germline V gene has CDR1 SGHTA and CDR2 FQGNSA. The CDR3 is 13 amino acids. The CDR3 sequence: CASQQGLSYEQYF. CDR3 coding DNA: TGTGCCAGCCAACAGGGGCTCTCCTACGAGCAGTACTTC.

V usage is TRBV10-2 and J usage is TRBJ1-1, with 7 bases lining up with TRBD1. The length of the CDR3 is 14 residues. Germline trimming cut 6 bases from V and 2 bases from J; bases unmatched to any gene: 6. The germline CDR1 and CDR2 sequences are WSHSY and SAAADI. The CDR3 sequence is CASSPTGINTEAFF. CDR3 nucleotides: TGCGCCAGCAGCCCGACAGGGATCAACACTGAAGCTTTCTTT.

The chain has TRBV28 and TRBJ2-7; D unresolved. V lost 3 bases and J 2 bases, leaving 5 bases between the germline ends. This CDR3 spans 12 amino acids. The germline V gene has CDR1 MDHEN and CDR2 SYDVKM. The CDR3 reads CASSLSAYEQYF. DNA for the CDR3: TGTGCCAGCAGTTTGAGCGCCTACGAGCAGTACTTC.

This clone was detected only a few times. This chain links TRBV28 with TRBJ1-5; unclear D gene. This CDR3 contains 13 residues. Trimming took off 10 bases at V and 0 bases at J, with 10 bases between the two ends. CDR1 MDHEN and CDR2 SYDVKM come from the germline V gene. CDR3 in amino acids: CAIQQNSNQPQHF. The CDR3 bases are TGTGCCATACAACAGAATAGCAATCAGCCCCAGCATTTT.

This sequence joins TRBV27 and TRBJ2-1; a possible D gene is TRBD2 (5 bases). Germline CDR1 and CDR2: MNHEY and SMNVEV (reference sequence). The CDR3 totals 14 residues. V lost 2 bases and J 7 bases, leaving 12 bases between the germline ends. CDR3 nucleotides: TGTGCCAGCAGTTTACTAGCTAATAAAAATGAGCAGTTCTTC. This gives the protein CASSLLANKNEQFF.

The V gene is TRBV7-2, the J gene TRBJ2-1; 8 nucleotides align to TRBD1. The CDR3 loop spans 15 amino acids. V lost 4 bases and J lost 1; bases outside the gene matches: 3. CDR1 is SGHTA and CDR2 is FQGNSA in the germline V gene. CDR3 coding DNA: TGTGCCAGCAGCTCCGACAGGGGATCCTACAATGAGCAGTTCTTC. Its protein is CASSSDRGSYNEQFF.

CDR3 DNA sequence: TGTGCCAGCAGTTTTTGGACTAGCGGGAGTATCAACAATGAGCAGTTCTTC. Its protein product is CASSFWTSGSINNEQFF. The V gene is TRBV28, the J gene TRBJ2-1; 13 positions match TRBD2. The CDR3 has 17 residues. With 3 bases clipped from V and 5 bases from J, the junction kept 7 bases outside the gene matches. Germline V CDR1 and CDR2: MDHEN, SYDVKM.

The chain uses TRBV5-5 and TRBJ2-7; 10 positions match TRBD1. The V segment lost 4 bases and the J segment 2 bases; nucleotides outside the gene matches: 6. Germline CDR1 and CDR2: SGHKS and YYEKEE (reference sequence). This CDR3 has 15 amino acids. CDR3 DNA sequence: TGTGCCAGCAGCGAGACCGGGACAGGGGCCTACGAGCAGTACTTC. Protein product: CASSETGTGAYEQYF.